This TCR beta chain stems from a study of blood T cell repertoires in COVID-19. V lost 4 bases and J lost 8, with 12 bases in between. The CDR3 runs 12 residues. This table comes from immunoSEQ multiplex PCR, and its TCRdb copy is limited to in-frame clones, with some not included. The sample gives over 65,000 clones, roughly three quarters of which show up once; about a third is in the top ten. The rearrangement uses TRBV12-3 or TRBV12-4 and TRBJ2-7; TRBD2 is a possible D gene (6 bases). Input material: peripheral blood. The TCR was taken from a man aged 55 to 70 with COVID-19, enrolled during active disease. Here the CDR3 DNA reads TGTGCCAGCAGTTCGGGAGTATACCAGCAGTACTTC. Encoded protein: CASSSGVYQQYF.